This is a list of T cell receptor beta chains from one sample in a study of response to subunit inactivated influenza vaccine. TCRdb processed the RT-PCR reads anew with MiXCR; each CDR3 protein has one entry. The top ten hold more than 9.5% of the sample, which has more than 450,000 distinct CDR3 sequences, approximately 10% seen once. These sequences were also reported in another study, on T cells expressing NK-cell markers.

Source: PBMCs from blood, taken on the day of vaccination. The receptor source for this set is a man between 50 and 59 years old who received an inactivated influenza vaccine. Each CDR3 is given with its conserved first and last residue. A D gene is named only where the DNA matches it firmly. Only part of the rows carry a size: once, few, many, or a class if the clone is expanded.

size: NA; length: 12; J: TRBJ2-2; D: NA; V: TRBV29-1; DNA: TGCAGCGCCTTTGGGGGCACCGGGGAGCTGTTTTTT; CDR3: CSAFGGTGELFF
size: NA; length: 10; J: TRBJ2-5; D: NA; V: TRBV6-2/TRBV6-3; DNA: TGTGCCAGCTCCCCCGGGACTTTATACTTC; CDR3: CASSPGTLYF
size: NA; length: 12; J: TRBJ1-4; D: TRBD1; V: TRBV20-1; DNA: TGCAGTGCTAGAGGACAGGGTGAAAAACTGTTTTTT; CDR3: CSARGQGEKLFF
size: NA; length: 12; J: TRBJ2-5; D: NA; V: TRBV29-1; DNA: TGCAGCGTTGTTTCCAGGGGTGAGACCCAGTACTTC; CDR3: CSVVSRGETQYF
size: NA; length: 19; J: TRBJ2-2; D: TRBD1; V: TRBV18; DNA: TGTGCCAGCTCACCACGATCTTGGGACAGGGGCCTGAACACCGGGGAGCTGTTTTTT; CDR3: CASSPRSWDRGLNTGELFF
size: NA; length: 15; J: TRBJ2-2; D: NA; V: TRBV5-1; DNA: TGCGCCAGCAGCCTTTACTTGGCAGGGACCGGGGAGCTGTTTTTT; CDR3: CASSLYLAGTGELFF
size: NA; length: 16; J: TRBJ2-7; D: NA; V: TRBV6-2/TRBV6-3; DNA: TGTGCCAGCAATATCCACGACGGACCCCTTGCCTCCGAGCAGTACTTC; CDR3: CASNIHDGPLASEQYF
size: few; length: 12; J: TRBJ2-2; D: NA; V: TRBV6-2/TRBV6-3; DNA: TGTGCCAGCAGGCCTCTGGCCGGGGAGCTGTTTTTT; CDR3: CASRPLAGELFF
size: NA; length: 14; J: TRBJ2-5; D: NA; V: TRBV5-6; DNA: TGTGCCAGCAGCTTGGTCACAGTCCAAGAGACCCAGTACTTC; CDR3: CASSLVTVQETQYF
size: NA; length: 17; J: TRBJ1-1; D: NA; V: TRBV6-5; DNA: TGTGCCAGCAGTCACTATCGATTTACAGGGTCGAACACTGAAGCTTTCTTT; CDR3: CASSHYRFTGSNTEAFF
size: NA; length: 18; J: TRBJ2-1; D: NA; V: TRBV12-3/TRBV12-4; DNA: TGTGCCAGCAGTTCGAGGGGTTCCACGACGAGCTCCTACAATGAGCAGTTCTTC; CDR3: CASSSRGSTTSSYNEQFF
size: NA; length: 15; J: TRBJ2-2; D: NA; V: TRBV3-1; DNA: TGTGCCAGCAGCCAAGAGTACCCGAGGCCCGGGGAGCTGTTTTTT; CDR3: CASSQEYPRPGELFF
size: NA; length: 16; J: TRBJ1-1; D: TRBD1; V: TRBV5-5; DNA: TGTGCCAGCAGCCGGGGGCCTACAGGGGCCAACACTGAAGCTTTCTTT; CDR3: CASSRGPTGANTEAFF
size: NA; length: 13; J: TRBJ2-5; D: NA; V: TRBV20-1; DNA: TGCAGTGCCCGGAAACAGGCTGGGGAGACCCAGTACTTC; CDR3: CSARKQAGETQYF
size: many; length: 15; J: TRBJ2-7; D: NA; V: TRBV27; DNA: TGTGCCAGCAGTTTCTACCCCACAGATCTTTACGAGCAGTACTTC; CDR3: CASSFYPTDLYEQYF
size: few; length: 14; J: TRBJ2-5; D: NA; V: TRBV6-2/TRBV6-3; DNA: TGTGCCAGCAGTTTCTATTCCCGGTCCGAGACCCAGTACTTC; CDR3: CASSFYSRSETQYF
size: many; length: 12; J: TRBJ2-5; D: NA; V: TRBV20-1; DNA: TGCAGTGCTAGGGTGGGCGAAGAGACCCAGTACTTC; CDR3: CSARVGEETQYF
size: few; length: 14; J: TRBJ2-1; D: NA; V: TRBV7-2; DNA: TGTGCCAGCAGCTTTAGCGCCACCTACAATGAGCAGTTCTTC; CDR3: CASSFSATYNEQFF
size: NA; length: 12; J: TRBJ2-7; D: NA; V: TRBV5-1; DNA: TGCGCCAGCAGCTTGTCGAGGGCCGAGCAGTACTTC; CDR3: CASSLSRAEQYF
size: few; length: 14; J: TRBJ2-7; D: TRBD2; V: TRBV7-2; DNA: TGTGCCAGCAGGAAGAGCGGGGGACACTACGAGCAGTACTTC; CDR3: CASRKSGGHYEQYF